This T cell receptor (beta chain) was identified during a study of T cells in Graves' hyperthyroidism and ophthalmopathy (dated by TCRdb to the late 2010s). Background on the whole study: Peripheral blood samples were taken at initial diagnosis, before any treatment was given. A discovery cohort of roughly 100 patients, fewer than 50 with Graves' ophthalmopathy and approximately 57 with stable Graves' hyperthyroidism, was used to find distinguishing TCR V-J signatures. Whether ophthalmopathy could be predicted prospectively was tested in an independent validation cohort made up of about 18 hyperthyroidism patients plus 17 patients who later progressed to ophthalmopathy. The 100 discovery patients were randomly split 7:3 into training and test sets. Thyroid tissue and blood T-cell repertoires from about six Graves' hyperthyroidism patients were also compared in the study. Following sampling, methimazole starting at 30 mg daily was given to hyperthyroidism patients, and high-dose intravenous methylprednisolone was given to ophthalmopathy patients. According to the paper, TCR Vbeta CDR3 sequencing was carried out on approximately 140 peripheral blood samples, which came from approximately 41 ophthalmopathy, around 75 hyperthyroidism and around 17 progressor patients.

The TCR beta CDR3 regions were amplified from RNA transcripts. The first round of RT-PCR for the TCR CDR3 was performed with the HTBI primer set and the Qiagen OneStep RT-PCR kit. Libraries were constructed in a second round of multiplex PCR, after which size selection and purification were carried out. Sequencing of the libraries was done on an Illumina HiSeq2000 using paired-end 100 bp reads. The authors' analysis ran thus. SOAPnuke was used to process the raw data, with reads discarded if the reads contained adapters or uncalled bases, had a mean Phred below 15, or lacked an exact constant-primer or identifier match. COPE v1.2.5 was used to merge the high-quality paired reads, and each unique nucleotide sequence was defined as a clonotype. MiTCR v1.1 was used to align the clonotypes against IMGT TRBV, TRBD and TRBJ reference segments. The analysis included only V-J combinations with a frequency above 0.0001, which together covered around 99% of the repertoires. A TCS score was defined as the ratio between F50 (clonal expansion) and ExV (chaos), using BLOSUM62-based TCRdist between CDR3 peptides within each V-J. Welch's t-statistics and random forest reduced several hundred V-J features to 13, which were used in a naive Bayes classifier (R e1071). TCRdb reprocessing: public reads trimmed at Q25 with fastp, clones called with MiXCR, in-frame beta chains kept. Rows with a matching CDR3 protein are joined into one entry that keeps the most common DNA and genes. The authors' filters were not applied to this entry. The sample table lists about 640,000 distinct CDR3 sequences, roughly 15% of them with a count of one. Clones ranked in the top ten supply around 13% of the sample.

CDR1 and CDR2 were assigned from the germline V gene (reference sequence) as LNHDA and SQIVND. Its CDR3 holds 16 amino acids, cysteine through phenylalanine. The kept DNA is CDR3 alone, 48 bases in frame from the first base. V has 9 bases trimmed and J has 3 bases trimmed; junction bases matching no gene number 15. This clonotype was seen a few times. Its antigen is not yet known. No much larger clone is present one base from it, and per-base qualities are unavailable. What the study reported, not specific to this receptor: A 13 V-J signature model separated ophthalmopathy from stable hyperthyroidism, with 87.88% sensitivity and 81.08% specificity in cross-validation and 80%/75% in testing. Sample size was not statistically predetermined, and blinding of investigators to group allocation was not performed. In validation, the model predicted progression to ophthalmopathy a median of roughly 6.1 months before onset, with over 60% sensitivity and roughly 73% specificity. Most expanded thyroid clonotypes (frequency above 0.001) were also detected in blood, a finding suggesting that blood repertoires may reflect thyroid immune responses.

In the ophthalmopathy patients, disease was moderately to severely active, with a Clinical Activity Score of 3 or more, a NOSPECS grade of 4 or more, and a duration of less than 3 months. Exclusion was applied to patients with uncontrolled infections, other autoimmune diseases, pregnancy or lactation. Diagnoses relied on clinical symptoms, serum thyroxine and TRAb, thyroid ultrasound and orbital computed tomography. Ficoll-Paque density gradient centrifugation was used to isolate PBMCs from around 10 ml of fresh peripheral blood. Total RNA was extracted using Trizol reagent, and RNA quality was assessed on an Agilent 2100 Bioanalyzer.

In this chain, TRBV19 is recombined with TRBJ2-7, with TRBD2 identical over 9 junction bases. The specimen was blood. The sequence derives from a woman in her forties or fifties with Graves' ophthalmopathy. The nucleotide sequence is TGTGCCAGCCAGACCCTACATAGCGGGGGAGACTACGAGCAGTACTTC. Its translation is CASQTLHSGGDYEQYF.